This TCR beta chain derives from a study of blood T cell repertoires in COVID-19. Whole-study context: The cDNA or gDNA used as material had been derived from T cells, B-cell-depleted T cells, or PBMCs.

Study members were between roughly 18 and 89 years old and lived in 25 or so US regions. Donors of Cohort 3 who recovered were those that had two negative PCRs, clearance, or symptom resolution. The germline CDR1 and CDR2 sequences are SGHDN and FVKESK. CDR3 length: 15 residues. The ends were cut back, 6 bases at V and 2 bases at J, with 13 bases in the middle. Source study methods: Nucleated cell counts were estimated from reference gene primer amplification. TCRdb's copy holds only in-frame clones and misses some; the assay was immunoSEQ multiplex PCR. For V, J and clone size, that table is used; D and trimming come from the DNA. This table holds 110,000 to 150,000 clones, around 82% found once.

Sequencing was performed on PBMCs or T cells enriched from blood (not recorded which). The rearrangement links TRBV14 to TRBJ2-2, with a weak D call TRBD1 (5 bases). The source of this sequence is a woman aged 45-65 years who had recovered from COVID-19. The CDR3 loop is CASSRQFLNTGELFF. DNA of the CDR3: TGTGCCAGCAGTCGACAGTTTTTAAACACCGGGGAGCTGTTTTTT.